A single T cell receptor (beta chain) is shown here with its context. The sample belongs to a study of blood T cell repertoires in COVID-19. This CDR3 region has 13 residues. With V trimmed by 8 bases and J by 7 bases, 10 bases remained unmatched. Germline CDR1 is KGHSH and CDR2 is LQKENI. Using immunoSEQ multiplex PCR, the repertoire was profiled, and TCRdb retains in-frame clones only, with some absent. The sample holds fewer than 200,000 clones, 84% seen once. The chain recombines TRBV18 with TRBJ1-1; 7 positions agree with TRBD1. This clonotype was sampled from a man aged 45-65 years who had recovered from COVID-19. The source material was PBMCs or T cells enriched from blood (not recorded which). The CDR3 DNA sequence: TGTGCCAGCACCGCCGACAGGGTAGATGAAGCTTTCTTT. This sequence encodes CASTADRVDEAFF. Full variable domain (remainder filled in from reference TRBV18 and TRBJ1-1): NAGVMQNPRHLVRRRGQEARLRCSPMKGHSHVYWYRQLPEEGLKFMVYLQKENIIDESGMPKERFSAEFPKEGPSILRIQQVVRGDSAAYFCASTADRVDEAFFGQGTRLTVV.